Listed below are T cell receptor beta chains from one sample, sequenced in a study of blood T cell repertoires in COVID-19. Libraries were prepared by immunoSEQ multiplex PCR; TCRdb keeps only in-frame clonotypes and omits some of them. The sample holds 190,000 or so clones, around 88% seen once. The sample taken for sequencing was PBMCs or T cells enriched from blood (not recorded which). Source of these receptors: a woman aged 25 to 39 who had been exposed to COVID-19. Both conserved end residues are part of each CDR3. A D gene is named only where the DNA matches it firmly. Clone size appears in some rows only: once, few, many, or a class for an expanded clone.

TRBV20-1	.	.	TRBJ2-5	TGCAGTGCTAGTACGTCAGAAGAGACCCAGTACTTC	CSASTSEETQYF
TRBV2	TRBD1	.	TRBJ2-7	TGTGCCAGCAGGGGGACAGGGCCCTACTTC	CASRGTGPYF
TRBV3-1/TRBV3-2	TRBD2	once	TRBJ2-3	TGTGCCAGCAGCCAAGCCCGACTAGCGGGGGCCGCCACAGATACGCAGTATTTT	CASSQARLAGAATDTQYF
TRBV11-2	.	.	TRBJ1-2	TGTGCCAGCAGCTTAGACCTTGGCTACACCTTC	CASSLDLGYTF
TRBV18	TRBD1	once	TRBJ2-7	TGTGCCAGCTCGGCCGGGACAGGGAACGAGCAGTACTTC	CASSAGTGNEQYF
TRBV3-1/TRBV3-2	.	few	TRBJ2-7	TGTGCCAGCAGCCAAGCCGCCGGAGCCTACGAGCAGTACTTC	CASSQAAGAYEQYF
TRBV19	.	.	TRBJ1-1	TGTGCCAGTAGTATACCCCCACCAGGGGCTGAAGCTTTCTTT	CASSIPPPGAEAFF
TRBV29-1	TRBD1	.	TRBJ1-4	TGCAGCGTAGCATCCGGGACAGGAAGGGAAAAACTGTTTTTT	CSVASGTGREKLFF
TRBV2	TRBD1	.	TRBJ1-4	TGTGCCAGCATCGGGACAGGGGGAGAGGAAAAACTGTTTTTT	CASIGTGGEEKLFF
TRBV6-5	TRBD1	.	TRBJ2-7	TGTGCCAGTAGGAACCAGGGGGCGAATTACGAGCAGTACTTC	CASRNQGANYEQYF
TRBV6-5	.	.	TRBJ1-2	TGTGCCAGCAGTTACAACGGGGGGGATGGCTACACCTTC	CASSYNGGDGYTF
TRBV7-6	.	.	TRBJ1-2	TGTGCCAGCAGCCCCCTGGAGGGTAACTATGGCTACACCTTC	CASSPLEGNYGYTF
TRBV19	.	.	TRBJ1-6	TGTGCCTCCAGCGCCGACTGGCTGTATAATTCACCCCTCCACTTT	CASSADWLYNSPLHF
TRBV6-1	.	.	TRBJ1-1	TGTGCCAGCAGTGAAGCGAGGCAGAAGAACACTGAAGCTTTCTTT	CASSEARQKNTEAFF
TRBV10-2	.	.	TRBJ1-2	TGCGCCAGCAGTGTGGCAGGGGCCTATGGCTACACCTTC	CASSVAGAYGYTF
TRBV27	TRBD2	.	TRBJ2-7	TGTGCCAGCAGCCCCCTGGGGGGGTTACGGGGGGGCCACGAGCAGTACTTC	CASSPLGGLRGGHEQYF
TRBV3-1/TRBV3-2	.	.	TRBJ1-2	TGTGCCAGCAGCCGGACAGAACACTATGGCTACACCTTC	CASSRTEHYGYTF
TRBV19	TRBD1	few	TRBJ2-7	TGTGCCAGTAGTTTGGACAGGGGGTACGAGCAGTACTTC	CASSLDRGYEQYF
TRBV9	TRBD1	.	TRBJ1-2	TGTGCCAGCAGCGTAGGACCTGCCCCCGGGACAGACTATGGCTACACCTTC	CASSVGPAPGTDYGYTF
TRBV27	.	.	TRBJ2-1	TGTGCCAGCAGTACAAACAGGGCCCCCCGGAACAATGAGCAGTTCTTC	CASSTNRAPRNNEQFF
TRBV6-5	.	.	TRBJ2-5	TGTGCCAGCAGGCTACAAGAGACCCAGTACTTC	CASRLQETQYF
TRBV19	TRBD1	.	TRBJ1-1	TGTGCCAGTAATAGGGGGCGGGACACTGAAGCTTTCTTT	CASNRGRDTEAFF